This TCR beta chain was obtained from a study of T cells in Graves' hyperthyroidism and ophthalmopathy. This clonotype was observed many times. The V gene end was trimmed by 5 bases and the J gene end by 0 bases; junction bases not matched to a gene: 10. There are 17 residues in the CDR3. PBMCs stemmed from around 9.3 ml fresh peripheral blood. It was RNA transcripts that yielded the amplified TCR beta CDR3 regions. HTBI primers drove first-round RT-PCR of the TCR CDR3. TCRdb re-analysed the multiplex PCR reads in MiXCR, keeping a single row per CDR3 protein. The data contain 300,000 to 450,000 distinct CDR3 sequences, approximately 18% of them seen just once; the ten biggest clones take up about a third.

This chain links TRBV12-3 or TRBV12-4 with TRBJ1-2; 9 nucleotides agree with TRBD1. Sequenced sample: blood. This receptor was obtained from a young woman with Graves' hyperthyroidism that later progressed to Graves' ophthalmopathy. In DNA form, the CDR3 reads TGTGCCAGCAGTGGGACAGGGACTCTATCCTCTAACTATGGCTACACCTTC. This sequence encodes CASSGTGTLSSNYGYTF.